The 15 T cell receptor beta chains below all came from one sample that was sequenced in a study of cytomegalovirus exposure and HLA in healthy donors. Amplification used 60 Vbeta primers and 13 Jbeta primers. Some clones are missing from TCRdb's copy, which holds only in-frame ones; the method was immunoSEQ multiplex PCR. Among 150,000 to 200,000 clones listed, approximately 62% were seen once. Sequences were obtained from PBMCs. These receptors all stem from a man in his fifties or sixties in good health and CMV-seronegative.

The gene calls are TRBV9 and TRBJ2-5; TRBD2 matches at 7 bases. The germline V gene encodes CDR1 SGDLS and CDR2 YYNGEE. J was trimmed by 0 bases and V by 4 bases; bases with no gene match: 9. This CDR3 has 16 amino acids. DNA of the CDR3: TGTGCCAGCAGCCGAGCTAGCGGCGAGTACCAAGAGACCCAGTACTTC. It translates to CASSRASGEYQETQYF.

The chain couples TRBV2 to TRBJ2-1, with unresolved D. V dropped 4 bases and J dropped 14 bases, with 12 bases sitting between them. CDR1 SNHLY and CDR2 FYNNEI come from the germline V gene. CDR3 length: 11 residues. The CDR3 sequence: CASSVLSSKFF. As DNA, the CDR3 is TGTGCCAGCAGTGTTCTCTCGAGTAAGTTCTTC.

This CDR3 reads CASSLGGTGTETQYF. CDR3 nucleotides: TGTGCCAGCAGCTTAGGTGGGACAGGGACAGAGACCCAGTACTTC. This chain uses TRBV7-9 with TRBJ2-5, with TRBD1 matching over 9 bases. Unmatched junction bases numbered 4, after V lost 1 base and J lost 4 bases. Germline-derived CDR1 and CDR2 are SEHNR and FQNEAQ (reference sequence). The length of the CDR3 is 15 residues.

This CDR3 is CASSRELGAVGLFMNTEAFF. DNA of the CDR3: TGCGCCAGCAGCCGCGAGTTGGGGGCCGTGGGGTTATTCATGAACACTGAAGCTTTCTTT. This rearrangement joins TRBV5-1 to TRBJ1-1, with D tentatively TRBD1 (6 bases). Looked up from germline, CDR1 is SGHRS and CDR2 is YFSETQ. V was clipped by 4 bases and J by 0 bases, with 28 bases between them. This CDR3 has 20 residues.

The rearrangement joins TRBV7-2 to TRBJ1-2; D remains ambiguous. There are 14 residues in the CDR3. The V gene lost 4 bases and the J gene lost 4 bases, with 13 bases spanning the gap. Germline CDR1 SGHTA, CDR2 FQGNSA. CDR3 in amino acids: CASSSGLATYGYTF. DNA for the CDR3: TGTGCCAGCAGCTCAGGACTGGCGACCTATGGCTACACCTTC.

This clone was recorded once. The chain joins TRBV7-9 to TRBJ1-1; D unclear. The V end was cut by 3 bases, the J end by 1 base, with 12 bases between. This CDR3 is 15 amino acids long. The germline V gene encodes CDR1 SEHNR and CDR2 FQNEAQ (reference sequence). CDR3 sequence: CASSFQRVGNTEAFF. Written as DNA, the CDR3 is TGTGCCAGCAGCTTCCAACGGGTCGGGAACACTGAAGCTTTCTTT.

This clone was counted a few times. The chain combines TRBV11-2 with TRBJ1-2; possibly TRBD1 for D (6 bases). V was clipped by 5 bases and J by 3 bases, with 13 bases between them. The germline gives CDR1 SGHAT, CDR2 FQNNGV. This CDR3 has 14 residues. The CDR3 coding sequence is TGTGCCAGCAGCCTCACGGACAGCGACTATGGCTACACCTTC. It codes for CASSLTDSDYGYTF.

This clone was seen just once. The chain has TRBV28 and TRBJ1-6; 10 bases fit TRBD1. V shed 7 bases and J 8 bases; nucleotides not matched to a gene: 8. In germline, CDR1 is MDHEN, CDR2 SYDVKM. The length of the CDR3 is 15 residues. CDR3: CASTRGGTGDSPLHF. The DNA for the CDR3 is TGTGCCAGCACTCGAGGGGGGACAGGGGATTCACCCCTCCACTTT.

The V gene is TRBV27, the J gene TRBJ2-5; D uncertain. The end of the DNA is better explained by TRBJ2-7, so the J call may be wrong. The CDR3 loop spans 13 amino acids. From germline, CDR1 is MNHEY and CDR2 SMNVEV (reference sequence). The CDR3 coding sequence is TGTGCCAGCAGCGACTCCCATCCACCCGAGCAGTACTTC. Translated, it gives CASSDSHPPEQYF.

Note on this clone: Other DNA sequences within the sample encode an identical CDR3. The genes are TRBV6-5 and TRBJ1-2; possible D gene TRBD1, 5 bases. The CDR3 length is 13 residues. V shed 6 bases and J shed 0 bases, with 8 bases lying between them. CDR1 is MNHEY and CDR2 is SVGAGI in the germline V gene. As DNA, the CDR3 is TGTGCCAGCAGGAAGACAGCTAACTATGGCTACACCTTC. It yields the protein CASRKTANYGYTF.

The chain recombines TRBV7-2 with TRBJ2-7, with D possibly TRBD1 on 5 matching bases. Trimming pared 5 bases from V and 0 bases from J, leaving 14 bases between. The germline gives CDR1 SGHTA, CDR2 FQGNSA. The CDR3 length is 15 residues. CDR3 nucleotides: TGTGCCAGCAGCCTCATCAGCAGGGACTCCTACGAGCAGTACTTC. This sequence encodes CASSLISRDSYEQYF.

V usage is TRBV29-1 and J usage is TRBJ2-5; D possibly corresponds to TRBD2 (6 bases). The V gene lost 2 bases and the J gene lost 5 bases, with 15 bases spanning the gap. Per germline, CDR1 SQVTM and CDR2 ANQGSEA. The CDR3 totals 14 residues. The CDR3 nucleotides read TGCAGCGTTGAACTAGCGCGGCTCCCTGAGACCCAGTACTTC. It is translated as CSVELARLPETQYF.

CDR3: CASSLASKRGGTDTQYF. The CDR3 nucleotides are TGCGCCAGCAGCTTGGCCAGTAAGCGGGGGGGCACAGATACGCAGTATTTT. V usage is TRBV5-1 and J usage is TRBJ2-3; TRBD2 matches 9 bases. V shed 0 bases, J shed 1 base, and the junction held 6 bases outside the gene matches. Germline assignment: CDR1 SGHRS and CDR2 YFSETQ. CDR3 length equals 17 residues.

The V call is TRBV18, the J call TRBJ1-1; the D gene is possibly TRBD1 (6 bases). V dropped 3 bases and J dropped 6 bases, with 17 bases sitting between them. The germline V gene has CDR1 KGHSH and CDR2 LQKENI. The CDR3 totals 15 residues. For the CDR3, the DNA is TGTGCCAGCTCACCTTTAGTTGAGGGGGTGGCTGAAGCTTTCTTT. Its protein product is CASSPLVEGVAEAFF. Together with reference TRBV18 and TRBJ1-1, the CDR3 gives the full variable domain: NAGVMQNPRHLVRRRGQEARLRCSPMKGHSHVYWYRQLPEEGLKFMVYLQKENIIDESGMPKERFSAEFPKEGPSILRIQQVVRGDSAAYFCASSPLVEGVAEAFFGQGTRLTVV.

This clone was seen a handful of times. The CDR3 spells CASSPTGGSSGNTIYF. Here the CDR3 DNA reads TGCGCCAGCAGCCCGACAGGCGGCTCCTCTGGAAACACCATATATTTT. V and J are TRBV4-1 and TRBJ1-3, with D possibly TRBD1 on 6 matching bases. Germline CDR1 is MGHRA and CDR2 is YSYEKL. This CDR3 has 16 amino acids. The V and J ends lost 4 bases and 0 bases respectively, with 13 bases between them.